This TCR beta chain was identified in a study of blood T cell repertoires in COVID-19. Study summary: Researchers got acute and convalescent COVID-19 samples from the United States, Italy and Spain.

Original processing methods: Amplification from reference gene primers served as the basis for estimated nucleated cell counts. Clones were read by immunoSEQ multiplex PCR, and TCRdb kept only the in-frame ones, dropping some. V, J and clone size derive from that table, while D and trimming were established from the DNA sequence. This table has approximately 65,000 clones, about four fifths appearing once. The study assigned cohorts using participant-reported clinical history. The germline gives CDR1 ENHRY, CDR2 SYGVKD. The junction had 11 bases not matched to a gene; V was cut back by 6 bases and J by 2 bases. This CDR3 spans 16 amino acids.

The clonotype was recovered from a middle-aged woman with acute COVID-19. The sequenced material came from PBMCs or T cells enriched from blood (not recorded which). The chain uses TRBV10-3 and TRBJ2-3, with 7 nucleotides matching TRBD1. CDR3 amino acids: CAIRETGTAITDTQYF. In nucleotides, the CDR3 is TGTGCCATCAGGGAAACCGGGACAGCAATCACAGATACGCAGTATTTT.